The 20 T cell receptor beta chains below were found in one sample sequenced in a study of cytomegalovirus exposure and HLA in healthy donors. The PCR made use of 60 Vbeta and 13 Jbeta primers. The method was immunoSEQ multiplex PCR; TCRdb's version includes in-frame clones alone and lacks a portion of them. The sample yields about 120,000 clones, around 73% seen once. What was sequenced was PBMCs. These receptors were taken from a woman in her 30s in good health and CMV-seropositive.

This chain connects TRBV6-5 to TRBJ1-5, with D possibly matching TRBD1 (5 bases). V was pared by 2 bases and J by 4 bases, with 9 bases between. Looked up from germline, CDR1 is MNHEY and CDR2 is SVGAGI. The CDR3 is made up of 14 amino acids. The DNA of the CDR3 is TGTGCCAGCAGTTACGCAGGGTCGAATCAGCCCCAGCATTTT. Residues: CASSYAGSNQPQHF.

This clone was recorded a few times. The chain combines TRBV5-1 with TRBJ1-4, with D possibly matching TRBD1 (6 bases). Germline V lookup: CDR1 SGHRS, CDR2 YFSETQ. Trimming shortened V by 0 bases and J by 0 bases, and 12 bases separated the two germline ends. CDR3 size: 17 residues. CDR3 coding DNA: TGCGCCAGCAGCTTGGGTACAGGGAAGACAACTAATGAAAAACTGTTTTTT. Translation gives CASSLGTGKTTNEKLFF.

The chain is built from TRBV14 and TRBJ2-5, with TRBD2 matching over 10 bases. Germline loops: CDR1 SGHDN, CDR2 FVKESK. The V and J ends lost 0 bases and 2 bases, in that order; junction bases with no gene match: 15. The CDR3 has 20 residues. CDR3 DNA: TGTGCCAGCAGCCAAGATTCGCTAGCGGGAGTTTTGTGGGGTCAAGAGACCCAGTACTTC. This sequence encodes CASSQDSLAGVLWGQETQYF.

In this sample, this clone turned up a few times. The rearrangement joins TRBV7-3 to TRBJ2-7, with D perhaps matching TRBD2 (5 bases). The ends were cut back, 5 bases at V and 6 bases at J, with 20 bases in the middle. This CDR3 has 15 amino acids. The germline gives CDR1 SGHTA, CDR2 FQGTGA. CDR3 protein: CASSPPPAGLFEQYF. CDR3 DNA: TGTGCCAGCAGCCCTCCCCCGGCTGGACTTTTCGAGCAGTACTTC.

J is TRBJ2-1 and V is TRBV20-1; no reliable D call. The CDR3 spans 10 residues. From germline, CDR1 is DFQATT and CDR2 SNEGSKA (reference sequence). V was shortened by 4 bases and J by 5 bases, with 3 bases between the two germline ends. CDR3 sequence: CSATDNEQFF. The CDR3 nucleotides are TGCAGTGCTACGGACAATGAGCAGTTCTTC.

CDR3 protein: CASSFTQGNTEAFF. Written as DNA, the CDR3 is TGCGCCAGCAGCTTCACCCAGGGGAACACTGAAGCTTTCTTT. The chain recombines TRBV5-1 with TRBJ1-1, with D perhaps matching TRBD1 (5 bases). Germline V CDR1 and CDR2: SGHRS, YFSETQ. With 2 bases removed from V and 1 base from J, the gap between germline ends came to 9 bases. The CDR3 length is 14 residues.

V usage is TRBV9 and J usage is TRBJ1-1; TRBD1 aligns across 7 bases. The CDR3 loop spans 15 amino acids. The junction had 2 bases not matched to a gene; V was cut back by 0 bases and J by 0 bases. From germline, CDR1 is SGDLS and CDR2 YYNGEE. In DNA form, the CDR3 reads TGTGCCAGCAGCGTAGCAACAGGGGTGAACACTGAAGCTTTCTTT. It encodes CASSVATGVNTEAFF. Drawing the rest from reference TRBV9 and TRBJ1-1, the complete variable domain is DSGVTQTPKHLITATGQRVTLRCSPRSGDLSVYWYQQSLDQGLQFLIQYYNGEERAKGNILERFSAQQFPDLHSELNLSSLELGDSALYFCASSVATGVNTEAFFGQGTRLTVV.

V and J are TRBV19 and TRBJ1-6; a weak D match, TRBD1 (5 bases). V was trimmed by 4 bases and J by 10 bases, leaving 20 bases between them. Germline V gene sequence: CDR1 LNHDA, CDR2 SQIVND (reference sequence). The CDR3 has 16 amino acids. The CDR3 loop reads CASSKFGQGFGSPLHF. CDR3 sequence (DNA): TGTGCCAGTAGTAAATTTGGGCAGGGATTCGGATCACCCCTCCACTTT.

V gene TRBV9 combines with J gene TRBJ2-7; 10 bases align to TRBD1. There are 14 residues in the CDR3. Per germline, CDR1 SGDLS and CDR2 YYNGEE. With V trimmed by 4 bases and J by 2 bases, 3 bases remained unmatched. This CDR3 is CASSTGQGTYEQYF. In DNA form, the CDR3 reads TGTGCCAGCAGCACGGGACAGGGGACCTACGAGCAGTACTTC. The full variable domain, its missing parts supplied by reference TRBV9 and TRBJ2-7, is DSGVTQTPKHLITATGQRVTLRCSPRSGDLSVYWYQQSLDQGLQFLIQYYNGEERAKGNILERFSAQQFPDLHSELNLSSLELGDSALYFCASSTGQGTYEQYFGPGTRLTVT.

The CDR3: CASSLSLAGSQETQYF. Written as DNA, the CDR3 is TGCGCCAGCAGCTTGTCCCTAGCGGGGTCCCAAGAGACCCAGTACTTC. The V call is TRBV5-1, the J call TRBJ2-5; TRBD2 matches at 9 bases. There are 16 residues in the CDR3. With V trimmed by 1 base and J by 1 base, 5 bases remained unmatched. Per the germline V gene, CDR1 is SGHRS and CDR2 is YFSETQ.

This clone was picked up a small number of times. The J gene is TRBJ2-5, the V gene TRBV7-2; 8 positions match TRBD1. The germline V gene encodes CDR1 SGHTA and CDR2 FQGNSA. The CDR3 is made up of 14 amino acids. V trimming: 7 bases; J trimming: 6 bases; junction bases outside the gene matches: 10. CDR3 protein: CASTADRGWQTQYF. The CDR3 DNA reads TGTGCCAGCACCGCCGACAGGGGCTGGCAGACCCAGTACTTC.

V and J are TRBV7-3 and TRBJ2-7; 7 bases are a match to TRBD1. V lost 5 bases, J lost 3 bases, and 4 bases stayed unmatched. Looked up from germline, CDR1 is SGHTA and CDR2 is FQGTGA. This CDR3 is 13 amino acids long. In DNA, the CDR3 is TGTGCCAGCAGCCGAGGGGACAGCTACGAGCAGTACTTC. Protein: CASSRGDSYEQYF.

The chain links TRBV21-1 to TRBJ2-7; no check of the table's D call, TRBD2, against the DNA was made. TRBV21-1 is classified as a pseudogene. The CDR3 consists of 15 residues. In DNA form, the CDR3 reads TGTGCCAGCAGCCCCTTAGCGGGGATACACTACGAGCAGTACTTC. This sequence encodes CASSPLAGIHYEQYF.

The gene calls are TRBV5-1 and TRBJ2-7; a weak D match, TRBD2 (6 bases). V lost 3 bases, J lost 6 bases, and 16 bases lay in between. This CDR3 region has 14 residues. Germline V gene data show CDR1 as SGHRS and CDR2 as YFSETQ. The CDR3 spells CASSSQTSFGEQYF. DNA of the CDR3: TGCGCCAGCAGCTCCCAAACTAGCTTCGGCGAGCAGTACTTC.

The J gene is TRBJ2-1, the V gene TRBV5-6, with D perhaps TRBD2 (6 bases). The CDR3 is 13 amino acids. V lost 2 bases to trimming and J lost 7 bases, with 10 bases between them. Per the germline V gene, CDR1 is SGHDT and CDR2 is YYEEEE. The CDR3 is CASSFSSGNEQFF. The CDR3 DNA is TGTGCCAGCAGCTTTTCCAGCGGGAATGAGCAGTTCTTC.

The chain carries TRBV7-2 and TRBJ1-2, with 7 bases fitting TRBD1. The germline V gene has CDR1 SGHTA and CDR2 FQGNSA. This CDR3 has 15 residues. After removal of 0 bases from V and 8 bases from J, the junction contained 9 bases not matched to a gene. CDR3 protein: CASSLAGQTSVGYTF. In DNA form, the CDR3 reads TGTGCCAGCAGCTTAGCGGGACAGACCTCTGTCGGCTACACCTTC.

V and J are TRBV27 and TRBJ2-1, with TRBD2 matching 9 bases. This CDR3 contains 16 residues. J gave up 2 bases and V 3 bases, and 5 bases lay outside the gene matches. Germline V gene data show CDR1 as MNHEY and CDR2 as SMNVEV (reference sequence). The CDR3: CASSFHRTSAYNEQFF. CDR3 nucleotides: TGTGCCAGCAGTTTCCACAGGACTAGCGCCTACAATGAGCAGTTCTTC.

The gene calls are TRBV6-5 and TRBJ1-5; 8 bases are shared with TRBD1. Germline loops: CDR1 MNHEY, CDR2 SVGAGI. The CDR3 is 15 residues long. V was pared by 6 bases and J by 5 bases, with 9 bases of the junction left unmatched. Written as DNA, the CDR3 is TGTGCCAGCAGGAGGACAGGGCTTCCAGATCAGCCCCAGCATTTT. The encoded protein is CASRRTGLPDQPQHF.

This clone was seen a single time. The chain is built from TRBV6-6 and TRBJ1-5; D is possibly TRBD1 (5 bases). The CDR3 loop spans 14 amino acids. Germline loops: CDR1 MNHNY, CDR2 SVGAGI (reference sequence). Trimming left V 0 bases short and J 2 bases short, with 5 bases between. The CDR3 sequence: CASSYSGGNQPQHF. The CDR3, as DNA: TGTGCCAGCAGTTACTCAGGGGGCAATCAGCCCCAGCATTTT.

A word on this clone: A read error is likely, as this CDR3 ends without the conserved phenylalanine or tryptophan. This chain's CDR3 is CASSLVGTSGSTYEQYL. DNA for the CDR3: TGCGCCAGCAGCTTGGTGGGGACTAGCGGGTCGACCTACGAGCAGTACCTC. V usage is TRBV5-1 and J usage is TRBJ2-7; 12 positions match TRBD2. Germline lookup yields CDR1 SGHRS and CDR2 YFSETQ. The CDR3 covers 17 residues. V was pared by 0 bases and J by 2 bases, with 6 bases of the junction left unmatched.